This is a list of T cell receptor beta chains from one sample in a study of cytomegalovirus exposure and HLA in healthy donors. Data came from immunoSEQ multiplex PCR; TCRdb stores just in-frame clones and leaves some out. This sample has about 150,000 clones, with about four fifths found just once. Source material: PBMCs. The receptor set was obtained from a male donor in good health and CMV-seronegative. Each CDR3 is given with its conserved first and last residue. The D gene is left open where the match is weak. Clone size, where shown, is once, few, many, or a class for clones that have expanded.

clone size	D gene	J gene	V gene	CDR3 protein	CDR3 DNA
NA	NA	TRBJ2-2	TRBV6-4	CASSDTSRGRELFF	TGTGCCAGCAGTGACACATCCAGAGGGAGGGAGCTGTTTTTT
NA	NA	TRBJ1-5	TRBV19	CASSIRGGGQASNQPQHF	TGTGCCAGTAGTATCCGTGGGGGGGGCCAGGCGAGCAATCAGCCCCAGCATTTT
NA	NA	TRBJ1-5	TRBV29-1	CSVAVGGVGQPQHF	TGCAGCGTGGCCGTCGGGGGGGTTGGTCAGCCCCAGCATTTT
few	TRBD1	TRBJ1-2	TRBV7-9	CASSRTGENGYTF	TGTGCCAGCAGCCGGACAGGGGAAAATGGCTACACCTTC
NA	NA	TRBJ2-2	TRBV4-3	CASSHERLTGELFF	TGCGCCAGCAGCCACGAGAGGCTCACCGGGGAGCTGTTTTTT
NA	NA	TRBJ1-2	TRBV7-9	CASSEGLREPNYGYTF	TGTGCCAGCAGCGAGGGACTGCGAGAACCCAACTATGGCTACACCTTC
NA	NA	TRBJ2-5	TRBV9	CASSVVWGDQETQYF	TGTGCCAGCAGCGTAGTGTGGGGCGACCAAGAGACCCAGTACTTC
NA	NA	TRBJ1-1	TRBV5-6	CASSLVGLRAEAFF	TGTGCCAGCAGCTTAGTTGGACTCCGCGCCGAAGCTTTCTTT
few	TRBD1	TRBJ1-3	TRBV4-3	CASSQDMSGGSSGNTIYF	TGCGCCAGCAGCCAAGATATGTCAGGGGGGAGCTCTGGAAACACCATATATTTT
NA	TRBD1	TRBJ2-1	TRBV15	CATSPRTGRSEQFF	TGTGCCACCTCACCGAGGACAGGCCGTAGTGAGCAGTTCTTC
NA	NA	TRBJ2-3	TRBV5-1	CASSLEPAAGSATDTQYF	TGCGCCAGCAGCTTGGAACCCGCAGCGGGCTCGGCCACAGATACGCAGTATTTT
NA	NA	TRBJ2-5	TRBV30	CAWSVDRWGETQYF	TGTGCCTGGAGTGTAGACAGGTGGGGGGAGACCCAGTACTTC
NA	NA	TRBJ2-7	TRBV7-6	CASSLAGEQYF	TGTGCCAGCAGCTTGGCGGGCGAGCAGTACTTC
NA	TRBD2	TRBJ2-5	TRBV19	CASSKRGGAYSKTQYF	TGTGCCAGTAGTAAACGCGGGGGGGCCTACTCAAAGACCCAGTACTTC
NA	NA	TRBJ2-7	TRBV5-6	CASSRQVYEQHF	TGTGCCAGCAGCCGACAGGTTTACGAGCAGCACTTC
NA	TRBD1	TRBJ2-7	TRBV19	CASSIGGQAYSYEQYF	TGTGCCAGTAGTATAGGGGGACAGGCGTACTCCTACGAGCAGTACTTC